The 11 T cell receptor beta chains below come from one sample, sequenced in a study of molecular identifiers for immune sequencing clone quantification. TCRdb processed the PCR reads anew with MiXCR; each CDR3 protein has one entry. In the table there are over 600,000 distinct CDR3 sequences, 15% to 20% of which are singletons. Sequencing was performed on naive CD8+ T cells from blood, with Jurkat cell RNA spiked in. Stated subset: FACS-sorted CD8+CD4-CCR7+CD45RA+ naive T cells. The receptors originated from a human donor in good health. Some libraries in this study had Jurkat cell RNA spiked in.

Many counts were recorded for this clonotype. The chain recombines TRBV15 with TRBJ2-1, with TRBD1 identical over 10 bases. The V gene's germline CDR1 is LNHNV and CDR2 YYDKDF (reference sequence). This CDR3 is built from 18 residues. V lost 0 bases, J lost 3 bases, and 8 bases stayed unmatched. The CDR3 spells CATSRDGRDRGYYNEQFF. CDR3 coding DNA: TGTGCCACCAGCAGAGATGGTCGGGACAGGGGTTACTACAATGAGCAGTTCTTC.

A word on this clonotype: A junction boundary mismatches the germline segment, possibly from a read error. The chain is built from TRBV9 and TRBJ1-4; the D is unclear. The CDR3 consists of 13 residues. Germline V gene data show CDR1 as SGDLS and CDR2 as YYNGEE. CDR3 amino acids: CASSVDVREKLVF. CDR3 sequence (DNA): TGTGCCAGCAGCGTAGATGTTAGGGAAAAACTGGTTTTT.

This clonotype was seen repeatedly, ten times or more. The chain combines TRBV29-1 with TRBJ2-5; D is uncertain. Trimming pared 2 bases from V and 4 bases from J, leaving 5 bases between. The CDR3 consists of 11 residues. The germline CDR1 and CDR2 sequences are SQVTM and ANQGSEA. The DNA for the CDR3 is TGCAGCGTTGAAACTCCAGAGACCCAGTACTTC. It codes for CSVETPETQYF.

This clonotype was found many times. The chain recombines TRBV4-1 with TRBJ2-1, with a weak D call TRBD1 (5 bases). CDR1 and CDR2 (germline): MGHRA, YSYEKL. Trimming pared 3 bases from V and 8 bases from J, leaving 14 bases between. CDR3 length: 14 residues. This CDR3 reads CASSQSTGADEQFF. The CDR3 nucleotides read TGCGCCAGCAGCCAGTCAACAGGTGCCGATGAGCAGTTCTTC.

This chain links TRBV2 with TRBJ1-5; 9 nucleotides match TRBD1. The CDR3 length is 19 residues. CDR1 is SNHLY and CDR2 is FYNNEI in the germline V gene. The V gene end was trimmed by 4 bases and the J gene end by 1 base; junction bases not matched to a gene: 14. The CDR3 DNA reads as TGTGCCAGCAGTGGACACCGGGACAGGGACCCTCTGAGCAATCAGCCCCAGCATTTT. It codes for CASSGHRDRDPLSNQPQHF.

There are many counts of this clonotype. This chain connects TRBV4-3 to TRBJ2-1, with 8 bases lining up with TRBD2. The CDR3 is 15 amino acids. CDR1 and CDR2 from the germline V gene are LGHNA and YSLEER. V lost 0 bases, J lost 9 bases, and 7 bases stayed unmatched. The CDR3 DNA is TGCGCCAGCAGCCAAGAAGAGAGCCTAGCGGGTGAGCAGTTCTTC. Its translation: CASSQEESLAGEQFF.

This clonotype was seen at least ten times. V gene TRBV27 combines with J gene TRBJ2-3; D may be TRBD1 or TRBD2 (6 bases each). The CDR3 has 15 amino acids. Per the germline V gene, CDR1 is MNHEY and CDR2 is SMNVEV (reference sequence). V lost 10 bases and J lost 6, with 23 bases in between. CDR3 loop: CATRRMHRDSDTQYF. The DNA for the CDR3 is TGTGCCACCCGTCGTATGCACAGGGACTCGGATACGCAGTATTTT.

This clonotype was recorded many times. This sequence joins TRBV29-1 and TRBJ1-1; D possibly corresponds to TRBD1 (6 bases). From germline, CDR1 is SQVTM and CDR2 ANQGSEA. The germline V and J ends were trimmed by 4 bases and 11 bases, with 14 bases remaining between them. The CDR3 consists of 11 residues. The CDR3 loop is CSVVGGLEAFF. In nucleotides, the CDR3 is TGCAGCGTTGTAGGGGGGCTAGAGGCTTTCTTT.

This clonotype turned up a few times. The chain recombines TRBV20-1 with TRBJ2-1; 10 positions match TRBD2. Germline loops: CDR1 DFQATT, CDR2 SNEGSKA (reference sequence). This CDR3 is built from 18 residues. V lost 3 bases and J lost 4; bases outside the gene matches: 15. The DNA for the CDR3 is TGCAGTGCTAGGTTCCTTCTCGATAGGACTAGCGGTTACAATGAGCAGTTCTTC. Its protein product is CSARFLLDRTSGYNEQFF.

This sequence joins TRBV11-3 and TRBJ2-3; D is uncertain. The length of the CDR3 is 13 residues. Trimming stripped 2 bases from V and 4 bases from J, with 7 bases between. Germline CDR1 is SGHNT and CDR2 is YENEEA. For the CDR3, the DNA is TGTGCCAGCAGCTTATCGACTGCAGATACGCAGTATTTT. This gives the protein CASSLSTADTQYF.

This clonotype came up a few times. In nucleotides, the CDR3 is TGCGCCAGCAGCTTATTAACCCAGGGACAGATGAACACTGAAGCTTTCTTT. Its protein is CASSLLTQGQMNTEAFF. The genes are TRBV5-1 and TRBJ1-1; 7 bases map to TRBD1. J lost 0 bases, V lost 2 bases, and 10 bases had no gene match. CDR3 size: 17 residues. CDR1 is SGHRS and CDR2 is YFSETQ in the germline V gene.